Each of the 30 T cell receptor beta chains below was sequenced from the same sample in a study of blood T cell repertoires in COVID-19. Using immunoSEQ multiplex PCR, the repertoire was profiled, and TCRdb retains in-frame clones only, with some absent. The sample lists about 120,000 clones, roughly 90% seen once, with about 4.5% in the top ten. Sequencing was carried out using peripheral blood. These receptor sequences come from a man in his forties with acute or convalescent COVID-19.

The CDR3 spells CASSPSQGVQETQYF. As DNA, the CDR3 is TGTGCCAGCAGTCCCTCACAGGGGGTACAAGAGACCCAGTACTTC. This chain uses TRBV6-5 with TRBJ2-5, with 8 bases lining up with TRBD1. This CDR3 has 15 amino acids. V was pared by 5 bases and J by 2 bases, with 7 bases of the junction left unmatched. The germline gives CDR1 MNHEY, CDR2 SVGAGI.

The CDR3 DNA reads as TGTGCCAGCAGACCCCTCCAGGGGGCCGGGGAGCTGTTTTTT. Its protein is CASRPLQGAGELFF. V is TRBV7-2 and J is TRBJ2-2; 7 nucleotides agree with TRBD1. The length of the CDR3 is 14 residues. Germline V gives CDR1 SGHTA, CDR2 FQGNSA. J lost 6 bases, V lost 6 bases, and 7 bases had no gene match.

The CDR3 DNA follows: TGTGCCAGCAGCTTAGCGGCGAGGAGGACTGAAGCTTTCTTT. Translating gives CASSLAARRTEAFF. V and J are TRBV7-9 and TRBJ1-1; D gene ambiguous. This CDR3 region has 14 residues. V dropped 0 bases and J dropped 5 bases, with 10 bases sitting between them. The germline V gene has CDR1 SEHNR and CDR2 FQNEAQ (reference sequence).

The CDR3 bases are TGTGCCAGTAGTCCCCGTGAGCGGGAGATCGGGCAGTACTTC. The encoded protein is CASSPREREIGQYF. The chain employs TRBV19 and TRBJ2-7; 8 bases are shared with TRBD2. The CDR3 consists of 14 residues. The J segment lost 9 bases and the V segment lost 5 bases, leaving 12 bases of the junction unmatched. The germline gives CDR1 LNHDA, CDR2 SQIVND (reference sequence).

The V and J genes are TRBV5-1 and TRBJ2-7; tentatively, D is TRBD2 (5 bases). The germline V and J ends were trimmed by 4 bases and 7 bases, with 15 bases remaining between them. Germline V CDR1 and CDR2: SGHRS, YFSETQ. The CDR3 spans 13 residues. The CDR3 sequence is CASSRVSPGEQYF. CDR3 nucleotides: TGCGCCAGCAGCCGGGTCAGCCCGGGGGAGCAGTACTTC.

The chain combines TRBV6-5 with TRBJ2-3; TRBD1 matches at 8 bases. CDR1 is MNHEY and CDR2 is SVGAGI in the germline V gene. The CDR3 extends over 14 amino acids. Trimming cost V 6 bases and J 3 bases; bases outside gene matches: 5. CDR3 nucleotide sequence: TGTGCCAGCAGGGGCGACAGGGGAACAGATACGCAGTATTTT. It yields the protein CASRGDRGTDTQYF.

This clone was observed a few times. The V call is TRBV7-8, the J call TRBJ1-1, with 10 bases lining up with TRBD1. CDR3 length: 16 residues. Per germline, CDR1 SGHVS and CDR2 FQNEAQ. After removal of 4 bases from V and 2 bases from J, the junction contained 7 bases not matched to a gene. The CDR3 sequence: CASSSRDRGSNTEAFF. The CDR3 bases are TGTGCCAGCAGCTCCCGGGACAGGGGAAGTAACACTGAAGCTTTCTTT.

The gene calls are TRBV5-5 and TRBJ1-5; maybe TRBD1 (5 bases). Trimming removed 0 bases from V and 5 bases from J, with 9 bases in between. CDR3 size: 14 residues. The germline V gene encodes CDR1 SGHKS and CDR2 YYEKEE (reference sequence). Here the CDR3 reads CASSLVGDDQPQHF. CDR3 DNA: TGTGCCAGCAGCTTGGTAGGGGATGATCAGCCCCAGCATTTT.

J is TRBJ2-1 and V is TRBV7-2; 10 bases match TRBD2. This CDR3 region has 15 residues. V lost 3 bases to trimming and J lost 7 bases; unmatched junction nucleotides: 6. Germline V gene lookup returns CDR1 SGHTA and CDR2 FQGNSA. CDR3 nucleotide sequence: TGTGCCAGCAGCTTTTTACTAGCGGGGAAGAATGAGCAGTTCTTC. Amino acids: CASSFLLAGKNEQFF.

The chain recombines TRBV5-1 with TRBJ2-3; D perhaps matches TRBD1 (5 bases). CDR1 SGHRS and CDR2 YFSETQ come from the germline V gene. CDR3 length equals 15 residues. The V end lost 1 base, the J end lost 2 bases, and 11 bases lay between the germline ends. CDR3 nucleotides: TGCGCCAGCAGCTTGACAGGCCCTAACACAGATACGCAGTATTTT. Its protein product is CASSLTGPNTDTQYF.

The chain has TRBV7-6 and TRBJ1-4, with D possibly being TRBD1 (5 bases). CDR1 SGHVS and CDR2 FNYEAQ come from the germline V gene. This CDR3 comprises 15 residues. V was pared by 3 bases and J by 8 bases, with 16 bases between. The CDR3 DNA sequence: TGTGCCAGCAGCTTGGGCGGGACTCAACCCGAAAAACTGTTTTTT. This gives the protein CASSLGGTQPEKLFF. Using reference TRBV7-6 and TRBJ1-4 for the parts outside the CDR3, the full variable domain is GAGVSQSPRYKVTKRGQDVALRCDPISGHVSLYWYRQALGQGPEFLTYFNYEAQQDKSGLPNDRFSAERPEGSISTLTIQRTEQRDSAMYRCASSLGGTQPEKLFFGSGTQLSVL.

V usage is TRBV13 and J usage is TRBJ1-3; D unresolved. Germline CDR1 is PRHDT and CDR2 is FYEKMQ (reference sequence). Trimming left V 1 base short and J 5 bases short, with 6 bases between. The length of the CDR3 is 13 residues. CDR3 DNA sequence: TGTGCCAGCAGCTTAGAGCGGAGAAACACCATATATTTT. It translates to CASSLERRNTIYF.

The chain couples TRBV18 to TRBJ1-6, with 8 bases lining up with TRBD1. With V trimmed by 3 bases and J by 7 bases, 8 bases remained unmatched. Germline V lookup: CDR1 KGHSH, CDR2 LQKENI. The CDR3 runs to 16 residues. CDR3 region: CASSPRQGIGNSPLHF. CDR3 DNA sequence: TGTGCCAGCTCACCGCGACAGGGGATCGGAAATTCACCCCTCCACTTT.

This chain uses TRBV18 with TRBJ1-2; no clear D gene. This CDR3 spans 15 amino acids. Deletions cut 2 bases from V and 8 bases from J, with 18 bases between. Germline values: CDR1 KGHSH, CDR2 LQKENI. The DNA of the CDR3 is TGTGCCAGCTCACCAAGTATGGCGGGCTCCTGGGGCTACACCTTC. This translates into CASSPSMAGSWGYTF.

The V call is TRBV7-9, the J call TRBJ1-2; maybe TRBD1 (6 bases). In germline, CDR1 is SEHNR, CDR2 FQNEAQ (reference sequence). Between the trimmed V and J ends, which lost 2 bases and 6 bases, there was a span of 10 bases. This CDR3 region has 13 residues. CDR3 residues: CASSLTGSDGYTF. The CDR3 DNA reads as TGTGCCAGCAGCTTAACAGGGAGTGATGGCTACACCTTC.

This clone was seen a single time. This chain links TRBV7-6 with TRBJ1-2, with unresolved D. CDR3 length: 13 amino acids. V lost 1 base, J lost 8 bases, and 11 bases lay in between. In germline, CDR1 is SGHVS, CDR2 FNYEAQ. The CDR3 here is CASSLGGGGGYTF. In DNA form, the CDR3 reads TGTGCCAGCAGCTTAGGTGGCGGCGGAGGCTACACCTTC.

This sequence joins TRBV9 and TRBJ1-2; no clear D. V was trimmed by 0 bases and J by 5 bases, leaving 8 bases between them. The CDR3 sequence is 13 residues long. Germline lookup yields CDR1 SGDLS and CDR2 YYNGEE. Written as DNA, the CDR3 is TGTGCCAGCAGCGTAGTAGAGGGTTATGGCTACACCTTC. It specifies CASSVVEGYGYTF.

This clone was seen just once. CDR3: CASALTDRVTEAFF. CDR3 sequence (DNA): TGTGCCAGCGCACTGACGGACAGGGTCACTGAAGCTTTCTTT. The chain recombines TRBV3-1 (or the pseudogene TRBV3-2) with TRBJ1-1, with 8 bases aligning to TRBD1. The trim removed 8 bases at V and 4 bases at J, leaving 9 bases unmatched. This CDR3 has 14 residues. Germline CDR1 reads LGHDT; CDR2 reads YNNKEL (reference sequence).

CDR3 protein: CASSPRGNQPQHF. CDR3 coding DNA: TGCGCCAGCAGCCCTCGGGGAAATCAGCCCCAGCATTTT. The gene calls are TRBV5-1 and TRBJ1-5; D remains ambiguous. V lost 4 bases, J lost 4 bases, and 9 bases lay in between. The CDR3 extends over 13 amino acids. Germline CDR1 and CDR2: SGHRS and YFSETQ.

This clone was detected only once. The genes are TRBV9 and TRBJ2-3; 7 positions match TRBD2. In germline, CDR1 is SGDLS, CDR2 YYNGEE. Trimming cost V 3 bases and J 6 bases; bases outside gene matches: 13. CDR3 length: 16 amino acids. The CDR3 sequence is CASSAPSGKRSDTQYF. The CDR3 DNA is TGTGCCAGCAGCGCCCCTAGCGGAAAGAGATCGGATACGCAGTATTTT.

The gene calls are TRBV7-3 and TRBJ1-1; 7 bases are a match to TRBD1. Germline V lookup: CDR1 SGHTA, CDR2 FQGTGA. The CDR3 contains 13 residues. Losses at the gene ends were 6 bases for V and 5 bases for J; bases not matched to a gene: 6. CDR3 sequence: CASRRTGGTEAFF. CDR3 sequence (DNA): TGTGCCAGCAGGCGGACAGGTGGGACTGAAGCTTTCTTT.

The chain links TRBV12-3 or TRBV12-4 to TRBJ1-1, with 7 bases aligning to TRBD1. Trimming removed 6 bases from V and 11 bases from J; junction bases left unmatched: 12. This CDR3 has 13 residues. The CDR3 region is CASRSGTVGSAFF. The CDR3 region has the DNA TGTGCCAGCAGATCCGGGACAGTTGGCTCGGCTTTCTTT.

V and J are TRBV6-2 or TRBV6-3 and TRBJ1-2; D remains ambiguous. CDR1 is MNHEY and CDR2 is SVGEGT in the germline V gene. This CDR3 contains 15 residues. V was pared by 0 bases and J by 8 bases, with 16 bases between. The CDR3 here is CASSYSIEGLGGYTF. CDR3 bases: TGTGCCAGCAGTTACTCGATTGAGGGTCTGGGCGGCTACACCTTC.

This rearrangement joins TRBV5-5 to TRBJ2-3; D not resolved. This CDR3 spans 12 amino acids. Germline V gene sequence: CDR1 SGHKS, CDR2 YYEKEE (reference sequence). Deletions cut 4 bases from V and 4 bases from J, with 7 bases between. CDR3: CASSDLADTQYF. DNA of the CDR3: TGTGCCAGCAGCGATCTAGCAGATACGCAGTATTTT.

The chain couples TRBV30 to TRBJ1-1, with 12 bases identical to TRBD1. In germline, CDR1 is GTSNPN, CDR2 SVGIG (reference sequence). V was clipped by 1 base and J by 4 bases; unmatched bases: 7. The CDR3 spans 16 residues. The CDR3 is CAWSAGTGGVGTEAFF. The CDR3 DNA is TGTGCCTGGAGTGCCGGGACAGGGGGCGTCGGCACTGAAGCTTTCTTT.

The table lists this clone with a count of one. J is TRBJ1-3 and V is TRBV6-5; TRBD1 matches at 7 bases. Germline trimming cut 5 bases from V and 8 bases from J; bases unmatched to any gene: 6. The CDR3 is made up of 13 amino acids. Per the germline V gene, CDR1 is MNHEY and CDR2 is SVGAGI. The CDR3 here is CASSRDSVDTIYF. The CDR3 nucleotides are TGTGCCAGCAGTCGGGACAGCGTGGACACCATATATTTT.

This CDR3 reads CSASMPSGDQPQHF. As DNA, the CDR3 is TGCAGTGCTAGTATGCCAAGCGGGGATCAGCCCCAGCATTTT. The chain combines TRBV20-1 with TRBJ1-5; D uncertain. The CDR3 loop spans 14 amino acids. Trimming stripped 3 bases from V and 5 bases from J, with 14 bases between. From germline, CDR1 is DFQATT and CDR2 SNEGSKA (reference sequence).

The chain links TRBV27 to TRBJ1-4, with TRBD1 identical over 8 bases. The CDR3 consists of 17 residues. Germline-derived CDR1 and CDR2 are MNHEY and SMNVEV (reference sequence). V dropped 5 bases and J dropped 5; count of bases not matched to a gene: 13. CDR3 amino acids: CASSPGQGSTRNEKLFF. As DNA, the CDR3 is TGTGCCAGCAGTCCTGGACAGGGATCAACACGGAATGAAAAACTGTTTTTT.

The gene calls are TRBV19 and TRBJ1-1; 7 nucleotides agree with TRBD1. V shed 9 bases, J shed 5 bases, and the junction held 9 bases outside the gene matches. There are 13 residues in the CDR3. The germline CDR1 and CDR2 sequences are LNHDA and SQIVND (reference sequence). The CDR3 DNA sequence: TGTGCCAGCGACCCAGGGGGACAAACTGAAGCTTTCTTT. Translated, it gives CASDPGGQTEAFF.

The chain joins TRBV19 to TRBJ2-6, with D perhaps TRBD2 (6 bases). This CDR3 comprises 16 residues. Per germline, CDR1 LNHDA and CDR2 SQIVND (reference sequence). V was trimmed by 6 bases and J by 0 bases, leaving 12 bases between them. The CDR3, as DNA: TGTGCCAGTAGCCCGGGACTCATCTCTGGGGCCAACGTCCTGACTTTC. Translating it yields CASSPGLISGANVLTF.